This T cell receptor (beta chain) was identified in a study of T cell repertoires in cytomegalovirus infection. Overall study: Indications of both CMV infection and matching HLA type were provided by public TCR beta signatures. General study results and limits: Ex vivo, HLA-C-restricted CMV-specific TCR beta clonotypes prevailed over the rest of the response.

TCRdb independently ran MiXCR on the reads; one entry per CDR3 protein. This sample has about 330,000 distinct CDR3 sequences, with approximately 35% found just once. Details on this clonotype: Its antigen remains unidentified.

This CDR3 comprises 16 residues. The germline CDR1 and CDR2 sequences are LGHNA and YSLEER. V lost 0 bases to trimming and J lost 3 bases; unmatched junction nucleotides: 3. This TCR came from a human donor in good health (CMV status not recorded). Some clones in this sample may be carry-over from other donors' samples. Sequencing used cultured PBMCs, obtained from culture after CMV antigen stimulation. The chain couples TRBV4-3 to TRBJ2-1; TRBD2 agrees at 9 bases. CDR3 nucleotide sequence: TGCGCCAGCAGCCAAGATCTAGCGGGGTACTACAATGAGCAGTTCTTC. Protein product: CASSQDLAGYYNEQFF.